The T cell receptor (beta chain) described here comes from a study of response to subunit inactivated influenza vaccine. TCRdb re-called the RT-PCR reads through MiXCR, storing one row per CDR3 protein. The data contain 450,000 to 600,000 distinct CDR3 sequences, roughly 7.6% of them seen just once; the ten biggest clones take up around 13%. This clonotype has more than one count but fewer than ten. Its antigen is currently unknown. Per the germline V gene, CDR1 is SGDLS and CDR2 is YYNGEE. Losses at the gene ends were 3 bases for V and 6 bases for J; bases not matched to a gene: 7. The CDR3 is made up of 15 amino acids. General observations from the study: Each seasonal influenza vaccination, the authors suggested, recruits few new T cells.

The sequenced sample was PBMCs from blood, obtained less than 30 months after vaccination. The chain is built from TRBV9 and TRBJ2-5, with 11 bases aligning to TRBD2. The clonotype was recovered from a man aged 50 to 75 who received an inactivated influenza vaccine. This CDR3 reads CASSAGLAGQKTQYF. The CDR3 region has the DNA TGTGCCAGCAGCGCCGGACTAGCGGGTCAAAAGACCCAGTACTTC.